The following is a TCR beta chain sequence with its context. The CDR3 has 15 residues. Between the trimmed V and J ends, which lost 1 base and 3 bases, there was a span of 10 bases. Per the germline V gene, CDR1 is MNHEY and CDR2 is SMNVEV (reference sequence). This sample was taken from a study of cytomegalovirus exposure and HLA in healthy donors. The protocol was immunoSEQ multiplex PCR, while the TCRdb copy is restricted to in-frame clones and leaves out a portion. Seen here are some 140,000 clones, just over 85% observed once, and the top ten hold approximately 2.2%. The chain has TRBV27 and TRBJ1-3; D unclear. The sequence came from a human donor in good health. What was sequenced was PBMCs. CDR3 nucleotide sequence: TGTGCCAGCAGTTTATGGGGAGCCCGTGGAAACACCATATATTTT. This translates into CASSLWGARGNTIYF.